The 10 T cell receptor beta chains given below trace back to one sample, sequenced in a study of CXCR3-negative and CXCR3-positive naive CD8 T cells. Study results and caveats: TRB CDR3s of CXCR3-positive naive cells were more hydrophobic than those of CXCR3-negative naive cells.

The libraries of TRB cDNA were prepared using 5' RACE with UMI labels. TCRdb reanalyzed the 5' RACE reads, giving one entry per CDR3 protein sequence and no DNA. The data show some 100,000 distinct CDR3 sequences, and the top ten clones hold about 0.34%. For these receptors, no antigen is known. Sequenced sample: naive CXCR3+ CD8+ T cells from blood. The sample's subset: CD45RO-CCR7+CD27+CD95- naive CD8+ T cells expressing CXCR3 (TNR3+). The receptors originated from a human donor in good health. Some clones in this sample may be carry-over from other donors' samples.

The CDR3 protein is CASSLLADSYEQYF. This chain uses TRBV5-1 with TRBJ2-7. Germline CDR1 and CDR2: SGHRS and YFSETQ. The CDR3 loop spans 14 amino acids.

The V and J genes are TRBV4-3 and TRBJ2-5; lacking DNA, the TRBD1 call made by TCRdb goes unchecked. Germline V lookup: CDR1 LGHNA, CDR2 YSLEER. The CDR3 extends over 15 amino acids. The chain's CDR3 is CASSQDGRSQETQYF.

The chain joins TRBV6-6 to TRBJ1-1; TCRdb returns TRBD1, unconfirmable since there is no DNA. Germline-derived CDR1 and CDR2 are MNHNY and SVGAGI (reference sequence). This CDR3 region has 15 residues. The CDR3 here is CASSYGGGTGTEAFF.

The chain combines TRBV14 with TRBJ2-1; no DNA is available, so the TRBD1 call from TCRdb remains unchecked. CDR1 is SGHDN, CDR2 FVKESK, per germline. The CDR3 consists of 14 residues. This chain's CDR3 is CASSQDIEGNEQFF.

The V call is TRBV29-1, the J call TRBJ1-5; TCRdb lists TRBD1, though no DNA is available to test this call. Per the germline V gene, CDR1 is SQVTM and CDR2 is ANQGSEA. CDR3 length equals 15 residues. The CDR3 is CSVSEVGDANQPQHF.

The rearrangement uses TRBV28 and TRBJ2-7; TCRdb gives TRBD1 as the D gene, but with no DNA this cannot be confirmed. This CDR3 has 15 residues. Germline assignment: CDR1 MDHEN and CDR2 SYDVKM. The CDR3 region is CASSLRIGQGHEQYF.

The chain couples TRBV9 to TRBJ2-3; TCRdb names TRBD2, which stays unverified in the absence of DNA. CDR3 length: 15 residues. Germline CDR1 reads SGDLS; CDR2 reads YYNGEE. CDR3 protein: CASSVEAGGPDTQYF. The entire variable domain, with the rest obtained from reference TRBV9 and TRBJ2-3, is as follows: DSGVTQTPKHLITATGQRVTLRCSPRSGDLSVYWYQQSLDQGLQFLIQYYNGEERAKGNILERFSAQQFPDLHSELNLSSLELGDSALYFCASSVEAGGPDTQYFGPGTRLTVL.

This sequence joins TRBV20-1 and TRBJ2-1; the D call from TCRdb, TRBD2, cannot be confirmed without DNA. This CDR3 spans 14 amino acids. CDR1 is DFQATT, CDR2 SNEGSKA, per germline (reference sequence). CDR3: CSARPELRGNEQFF.

The rearrangement joins TRBV29-1 to TRBJ2-1. The CDR3 has 12 residues. Germline values: CDR1 SQVTM, CDR2 ANQGSEA. CDR3 sequence reads: CSVEADYNEQFF.

J is TRBJ2-5 and V is TRBV29-1; TCRdb selects TRBD1, and the lack of DNA leaves this call unchecked. This CDR3 contains 14 residues. The V gene's germline CDR1 is SQVTM and CDR2 ANQGSEA. The CDR3 here is CSVEDEQGRETQYF.